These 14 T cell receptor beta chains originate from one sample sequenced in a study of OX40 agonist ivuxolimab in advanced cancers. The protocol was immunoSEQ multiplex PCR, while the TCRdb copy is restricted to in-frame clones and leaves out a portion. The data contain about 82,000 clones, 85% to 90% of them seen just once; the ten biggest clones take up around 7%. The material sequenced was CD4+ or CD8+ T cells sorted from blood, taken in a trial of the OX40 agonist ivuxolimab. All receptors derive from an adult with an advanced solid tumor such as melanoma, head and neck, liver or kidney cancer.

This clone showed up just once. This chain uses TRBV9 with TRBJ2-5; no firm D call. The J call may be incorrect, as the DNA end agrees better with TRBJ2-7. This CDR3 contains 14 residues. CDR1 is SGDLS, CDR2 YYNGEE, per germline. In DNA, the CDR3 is TGTGCCAGCAGCGTAGTCGGGTGGACCTACGAGCAGTACTTC. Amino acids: CASSVVGWTYEQYF.

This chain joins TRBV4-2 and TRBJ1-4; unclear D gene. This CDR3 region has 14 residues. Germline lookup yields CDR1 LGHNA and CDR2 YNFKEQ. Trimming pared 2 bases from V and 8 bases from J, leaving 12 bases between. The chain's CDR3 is CASSQPRSAEKLFF. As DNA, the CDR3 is TGTGCCAGCAGCCAACCCCGGTCGGCGGAAAAACTGTTTTTT.

CDR3 nucleotide sequence: TGTGCCAGCAGCCTCCCAAGGACTGAAGCTTTCTTT. This codes for CASSLPRTEAFF. V gene TRBV11-2 combines with J gene TRBJ1-1, with D hard to call. The V gene lost 5 bases and the J gene lost 5 bases, with 9 bases spanning the gap. Germline lookup yields CDR1 SGHAT and CDR2 FQNNGV. The CDR3 spans 12 residues.

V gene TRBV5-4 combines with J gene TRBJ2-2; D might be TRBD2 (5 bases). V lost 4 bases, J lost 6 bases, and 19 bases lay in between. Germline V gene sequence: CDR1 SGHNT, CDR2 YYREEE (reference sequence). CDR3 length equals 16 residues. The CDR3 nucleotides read TGTGCCAGCAGCCTACCTTTCGGGATCTCAGCCGGGGAGCTGTTTTTT. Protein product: CASSLPFGISAGELFF.

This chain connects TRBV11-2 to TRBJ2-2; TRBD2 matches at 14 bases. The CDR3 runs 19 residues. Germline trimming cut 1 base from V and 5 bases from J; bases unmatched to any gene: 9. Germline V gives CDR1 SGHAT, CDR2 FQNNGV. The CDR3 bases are TGTGCCAGCAGCTTAGTGCGGGGACTAGCGGGAGTTGGAACCGGGGAGCTGTTTTTT. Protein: CASSLVRGLAGVGTGELFF. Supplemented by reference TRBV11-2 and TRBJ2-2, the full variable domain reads EAGVAQSPRYKIIEKRQSVAFWCNPISGHATLYWYQQILGQGPKLLIQFQNNGVVDDSQLPKDRFSAERLKGVDSTLKIQPAKLEDSAVYLCASSLVRGLAGVGTGELFFGEGSRLTVL.

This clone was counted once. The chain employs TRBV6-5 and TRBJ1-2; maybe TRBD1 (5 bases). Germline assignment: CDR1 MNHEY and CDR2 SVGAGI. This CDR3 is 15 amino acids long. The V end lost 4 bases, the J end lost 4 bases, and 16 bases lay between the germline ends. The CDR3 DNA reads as TGTGCCAGCAGTTCCCCCCGGGGGGGTTCCTATGGCTACACCTTC. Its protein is CASSSPRGGSYGYTF.

The CDR3 sequence: CASSFTGTGGTEAFF. CDR3 sequence (DNA): TGTGCCAGCAGCTTTACCGGGACAGGGGGCACTGAAGCTTTCTTT. The gene calls are TRBV7-9 and TRBJ1-1, with 11 bases identical to TRBD1. Germline CDR1 SEHNR, CDR2 FQNEAQ (reference sequence). This CDR3 has 15 residues. With 3 bases clipped from V and 4 bases from J, the junction kept 4 bases outside the gene matches.

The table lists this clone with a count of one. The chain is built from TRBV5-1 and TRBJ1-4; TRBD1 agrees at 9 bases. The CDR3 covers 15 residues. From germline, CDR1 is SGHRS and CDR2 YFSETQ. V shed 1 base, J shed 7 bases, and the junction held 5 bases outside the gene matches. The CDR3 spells CASSLRGQGGEKLFF. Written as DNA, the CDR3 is TGCGCCAGCAGCTTGAGGGGACAGGGAGGTGAAAAACTGTTTTTT.

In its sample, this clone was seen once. The CDR3 bases are TGTGCCAGCAGCCCGACTCAGGGGATGGGCGGAAACACCATATATTTT. Protein: CASSPTQGMGGNTIYF. The chain joins TRBV13 to TRBJ1-3; a weak D match, TRBD1 (6 bases). CDR1 PRHDT and CDR2 FYEKMQ come from the germline V gene (reference sequence). The V gene lost 5 bases and the J gene lost 4 bases, with 18 bases spanning the gap. The CDR3 has 16 residues.

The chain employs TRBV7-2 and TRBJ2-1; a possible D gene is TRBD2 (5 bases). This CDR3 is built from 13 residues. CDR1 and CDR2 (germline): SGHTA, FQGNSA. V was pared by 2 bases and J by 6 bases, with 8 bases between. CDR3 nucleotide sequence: TGTGCCAGCAGCTTATCTCGGGGCAATGAGCAGTTCTTC. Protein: CASSLSRGNEQFF.

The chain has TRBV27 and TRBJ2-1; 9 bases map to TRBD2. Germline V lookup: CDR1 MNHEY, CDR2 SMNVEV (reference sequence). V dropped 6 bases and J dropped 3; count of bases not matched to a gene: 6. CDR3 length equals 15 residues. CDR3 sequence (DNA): TGTGCCAGCAGACGGGGCGGGAGGGGCTACAATGAGCAGTTCTTC. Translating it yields CASRRGGRGYNEQFF.

The CDR3 coding sequence is TGTGCCAGCAGCTTGGGCAGTAGGGGTGAAAAACTGTTTTTT. It is translated as CASSLGSRGEKLFF. J is TRBJ1-4 and V is TRBV7-2; possible D gene TRBD1, 5 bases. CDR3 length: 14 amino acids. The germline CDR1 and CDR2 sequences are SGHTA and FQGNSA. Trimming removed 3 bases at V and 7 bases at J, with 12 bases between.

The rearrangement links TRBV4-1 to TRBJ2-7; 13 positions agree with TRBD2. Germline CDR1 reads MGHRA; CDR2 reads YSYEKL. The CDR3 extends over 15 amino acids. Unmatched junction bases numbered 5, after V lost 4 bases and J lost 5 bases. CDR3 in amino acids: CASSRTSGSNNEQYF. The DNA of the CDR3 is TGCGCCAGCAGCCGGACTAGCGGGAGTAATAACGAGCAGTACTTC.

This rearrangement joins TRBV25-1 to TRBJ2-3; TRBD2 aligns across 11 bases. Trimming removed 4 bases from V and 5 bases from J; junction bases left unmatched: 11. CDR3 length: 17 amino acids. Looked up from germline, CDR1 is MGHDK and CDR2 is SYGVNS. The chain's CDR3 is CASSGELAGEFGDTQYF. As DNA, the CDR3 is TGTGCCAGCAGTGGGGAACTAGCGGGAGAATTTGGAGATACGCAGTATTTT.